A single TCR beta chain is shown here with its context. Germline CDR1 and CDR2: SGHTA and FQGNSA. The CDR3 loop spans 14 amino acids. The V end was cut by 0 bases, the J end by 6 bases, with 8 bases between. The record originates from a study of cytomegalovirus exposure and HLA in healthy donors. Using immunoSEQ multiplex PCR, the repertoire was profiled, and TCRdb retains in-frame clones only, with some absent. Of roughly 250,000 clones in the sample, 85% to 90% were seen once. The specimen was PBMCs. J is TRBJ2-2 and V is TRBV7-2; D is uncertain. The receptor was derived from a woman between 18 and 29 years old in good health and CMV-seronegative. The CDR3 nucleotides are TGTGCCAGCAGCTTAGCGAGAGGTTCCGGGGAGCTGTTTTTT. Protein sequence: CASSLARGSGELFF.